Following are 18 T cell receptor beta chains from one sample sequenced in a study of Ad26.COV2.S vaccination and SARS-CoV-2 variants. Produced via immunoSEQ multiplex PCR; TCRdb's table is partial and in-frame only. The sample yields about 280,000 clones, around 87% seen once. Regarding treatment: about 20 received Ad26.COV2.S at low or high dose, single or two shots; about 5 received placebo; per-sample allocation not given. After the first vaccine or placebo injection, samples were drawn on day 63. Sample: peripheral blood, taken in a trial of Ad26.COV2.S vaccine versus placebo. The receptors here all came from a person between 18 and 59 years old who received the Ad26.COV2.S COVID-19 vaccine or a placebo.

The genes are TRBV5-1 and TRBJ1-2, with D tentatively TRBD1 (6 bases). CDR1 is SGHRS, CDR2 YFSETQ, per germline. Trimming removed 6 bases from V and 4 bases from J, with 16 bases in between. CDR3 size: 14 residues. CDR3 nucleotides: TGCGCCAGCACCGAGACAGGAATTGGCTATGGCTACACCTTC. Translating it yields CASTETGIGYGYTF.

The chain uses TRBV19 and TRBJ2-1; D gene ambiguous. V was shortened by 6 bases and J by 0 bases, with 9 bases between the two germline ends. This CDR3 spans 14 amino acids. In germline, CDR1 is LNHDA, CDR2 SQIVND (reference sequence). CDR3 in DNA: TGTGCCAGTAGAAAAGAGAGCTCCTACAATGAGCAGTTCTTC. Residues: CASRKESSYNEQFF. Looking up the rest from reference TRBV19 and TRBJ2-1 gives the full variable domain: DGGITQSPKYLFRKEGQNVTLSCEQNLNHDAMYWYRQDPGQGLRLIYYSQIVNDFQKGDIAEGYSVSREKKESFPLTVTSAQKNPTAFYLCASRKESSYNEQFFGPGTRLTVL.

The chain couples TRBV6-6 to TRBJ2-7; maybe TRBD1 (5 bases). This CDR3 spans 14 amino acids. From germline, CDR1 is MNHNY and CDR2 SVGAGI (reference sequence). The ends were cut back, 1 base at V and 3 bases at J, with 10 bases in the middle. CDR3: CASSYFIQGYEQYF. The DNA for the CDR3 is TGTGCCAGCAGTTACTTTATCCAGGGCTACGAGCAGTACTTC.

Here the CDR3 reads CASSLRQGANTEAFF. CDR3 sequence (DNA): TGTGCCAGCAGCTTGCGTCAGGGGGCGAACACTGAAGCTTTCTTT. V usage is TRBV5-6 and J usage is TRBJ1-1, with TRBD1 matching over 8 bases. CDR3 length: 15 residues. Unmatched junction bases numbered 3, after V lost 1 base and J lost 1 base. Germline V lookup: CDR1 SGHDT, CDR2 YYEEEE. Looking up the rest from reference TRBV5-6 and TRBJ1-1 gives the full variable domain: DAGVTQSPTHLIKTRGQQVTLRCSPKSGHDTVSWYQQALGQGPQFIFQYYEEEERQRGNFPDRFSGHQFPNYSSELNVNALLLGDSALYLCASSLRQGANTEAFFGQGTRLTVV.

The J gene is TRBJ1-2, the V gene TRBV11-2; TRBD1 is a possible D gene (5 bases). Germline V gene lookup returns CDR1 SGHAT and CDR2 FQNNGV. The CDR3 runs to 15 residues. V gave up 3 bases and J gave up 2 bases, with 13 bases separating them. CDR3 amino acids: CASSLSRGANYGYTF. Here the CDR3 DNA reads TGTGCCAGCAGCTTGAGCAGAGGGGCCAACTATGGCTACACCTTC.

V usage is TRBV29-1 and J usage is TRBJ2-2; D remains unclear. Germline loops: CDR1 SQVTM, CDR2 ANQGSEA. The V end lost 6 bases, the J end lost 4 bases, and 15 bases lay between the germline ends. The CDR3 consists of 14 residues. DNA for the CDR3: TGCAGCGTCCGAGCGTCGGGCTCCACCGGGGAGCTGTTTTTT. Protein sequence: CSVRASGSTGELFF.

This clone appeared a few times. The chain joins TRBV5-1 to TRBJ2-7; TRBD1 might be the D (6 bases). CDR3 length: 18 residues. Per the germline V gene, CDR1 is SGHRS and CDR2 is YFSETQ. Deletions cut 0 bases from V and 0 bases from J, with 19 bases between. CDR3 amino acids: CASSLVLGHGFSSYEQYF. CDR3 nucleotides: TGCGCCAGCAGCTTGGTGTTGGGACATGGCTTTAGCTCCTACGAGCAGTACTTC.

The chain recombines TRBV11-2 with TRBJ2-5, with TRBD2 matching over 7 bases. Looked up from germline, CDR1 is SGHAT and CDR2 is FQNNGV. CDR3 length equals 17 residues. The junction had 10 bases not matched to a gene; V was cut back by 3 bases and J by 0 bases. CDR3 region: CASSFYPSGEYQETQYF. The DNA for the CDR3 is TGTGCCAGCAGCTTCTATCCTAGCGGAGAATACCAAGAGACCCAGTACTTC.

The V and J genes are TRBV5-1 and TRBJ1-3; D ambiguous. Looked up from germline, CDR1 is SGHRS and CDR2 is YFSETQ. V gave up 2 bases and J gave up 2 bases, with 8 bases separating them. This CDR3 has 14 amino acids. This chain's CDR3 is CASSFVAPGNTIYF. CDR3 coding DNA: TGCGCCAGCAGCTTCGTGGCCCCTGGAAACACCATATATTTT.

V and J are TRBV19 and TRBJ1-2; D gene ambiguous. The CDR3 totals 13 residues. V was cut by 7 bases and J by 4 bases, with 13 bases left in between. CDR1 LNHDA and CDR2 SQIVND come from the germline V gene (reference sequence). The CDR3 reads CASTHSVGYGYTF. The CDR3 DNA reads TGTGCCAGTACCCATAGCGTCGGCTATGGCTACACCTTC.

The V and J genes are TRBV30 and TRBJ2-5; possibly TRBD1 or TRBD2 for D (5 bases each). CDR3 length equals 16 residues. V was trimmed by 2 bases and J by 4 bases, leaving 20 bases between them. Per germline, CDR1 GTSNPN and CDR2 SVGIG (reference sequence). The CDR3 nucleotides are TGTGCCTGGAGTAGCTCACGAGGGGCATTCGGAGAGACCCAGTACTTC. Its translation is CAWSSSRGAFGETQYF.

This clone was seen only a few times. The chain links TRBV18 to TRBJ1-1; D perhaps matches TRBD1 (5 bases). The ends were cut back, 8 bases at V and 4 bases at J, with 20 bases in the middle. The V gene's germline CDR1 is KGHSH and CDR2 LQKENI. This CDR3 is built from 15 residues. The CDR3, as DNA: TGTGCCAGCACCGCCTCCCGGGGCTTGGGCACTGAAGCTTTCTTT. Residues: CASTASRGLGTEAFF.

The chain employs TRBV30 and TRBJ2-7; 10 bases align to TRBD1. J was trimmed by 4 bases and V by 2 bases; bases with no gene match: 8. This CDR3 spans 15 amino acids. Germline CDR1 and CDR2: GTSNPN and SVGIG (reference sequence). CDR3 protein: CAWSLTGQGKYEQYF. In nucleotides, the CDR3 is TGTGCCTGGAGTTTAACGGGACAGGGGAAGTACGAGCAGTACTTC.

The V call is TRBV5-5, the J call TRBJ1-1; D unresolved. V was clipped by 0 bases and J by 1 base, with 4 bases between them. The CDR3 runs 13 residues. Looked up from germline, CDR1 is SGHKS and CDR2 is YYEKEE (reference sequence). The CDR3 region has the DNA TGTGCCAGCAGCTTGGATCGGAACACTGAAGCTTTCTTT. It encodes CASSLDRNTEAFF.

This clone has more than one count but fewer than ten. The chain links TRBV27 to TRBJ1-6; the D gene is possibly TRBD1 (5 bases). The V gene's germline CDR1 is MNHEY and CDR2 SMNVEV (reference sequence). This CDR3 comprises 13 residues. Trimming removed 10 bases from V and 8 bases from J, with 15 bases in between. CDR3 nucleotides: TGTGCCACCAGCCAGGGAATGGATTCACCCCTCCACTTT. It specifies CATSQGMDSPLHF.

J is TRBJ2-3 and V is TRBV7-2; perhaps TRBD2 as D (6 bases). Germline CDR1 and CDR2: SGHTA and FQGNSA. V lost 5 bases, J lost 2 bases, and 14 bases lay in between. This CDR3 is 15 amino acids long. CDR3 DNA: TGTGCCAGCAGCCCGCCGGGACTCAACACAGATACGCAGTATTTT. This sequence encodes CASSPPGLNTDTQYF. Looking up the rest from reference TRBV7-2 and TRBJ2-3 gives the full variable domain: GAGVSQSPSNKVTEKGKDVELRCDPISGHTALYWYRQSLGQGLEFLIYFQGNSAPDKSGLPSDRFSAERTGGSVSTLTIQRTQQEDSAVYLCASSPPGLNTDTQYFGPGTRLTVL.

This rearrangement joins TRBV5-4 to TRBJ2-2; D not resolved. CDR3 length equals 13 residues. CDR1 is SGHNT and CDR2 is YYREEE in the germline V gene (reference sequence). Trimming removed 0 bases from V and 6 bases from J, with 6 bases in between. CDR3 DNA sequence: TGTGCCAGCAGCTTGGCTAGTCCCGGGGAGCTGTTTTTT. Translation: CASSLASPGELFF.

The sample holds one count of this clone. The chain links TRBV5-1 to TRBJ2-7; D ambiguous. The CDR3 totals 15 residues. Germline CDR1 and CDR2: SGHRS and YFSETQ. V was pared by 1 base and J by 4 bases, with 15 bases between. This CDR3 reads CASSLRAQRDYEQYF. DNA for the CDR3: TGCGCCAGCAGCTTGAGGGCCCAAAGAGATTACGAGCAGTACTTC.